Only a few counts were recorded for the clone carrying this T cell receptor beta chain. What it binds is not known. The V end was cut by 6 bases, the J end by 0 bases, with 17 bases between. The CDR3 length is 16 residues. Germline V gene sequence: CDR1 MNHNS, CDR2 SASEGT. Assay used: immunoSEQ multiplex PCR; TCRdb lists only in-frame clones, some missing. This table has 60,000 or so clones, around 83% appearing once. This entry comes from a study of OX40 agonist ivuxolimab in advanced cancers. Study summary: Ivuxolimab, which is an agonistic anti-OX40 (CD134) antibody, was administered to the patients. Study outcomes and limitations: CD4+ T cells averaged fewer expanded clones than CD8+ T cells.

This chain uses TRBV6-1 with TRBJ1-1, with D possibly matching TRBD1 (5 bases). The source is an adult with an advanced solid tumor such as melanoma, head and neck, liver or kidney cancer. Sequenced material: CD4+ or CD8+ T cells sorted from blood, taken in a trial of the OX40 agonist ivuxolimab. CDR3 sequence (DNA): TGTGCCAGCAGCGAATCCCCGACAGCCATGAACACTGAAGCTTTCTTT. Protein sequence: CASSESPTAMNTEAFF.